Below are 32 T cell receptor beta chains sequenced from a single sample in a study of cytomegalovirus exposure and HLA in healthy donors. PCR was performed using 60 Vbeta and 13 Jbeta primers. The protocol was immunoSEQ multiplex PCR, while the TCRdb copy is restricted to in-frame clones and leaves out a portion. The table includes roughly 120,000 clones, roughly 80% detected once. Sequenced material: PBMCs. The receptors were sampled from a female donor in good health and CMV-seropositive.

Concerning this clone itself: The same CDR3 also results from other DNA sequences found in this sample. This CDR3 is CASSPLSTDTQYF. The CDR3 DNA is TGTGCCAGCTCACCTTTAAGCACAGATACGCAGTATTTT. The J gene is TRBJ2-3, the V gene TRBV18; D remains unclear. With 3 bases removed from V and 0 bases from J, the gap between germline ends came to 4 bases. The CDR3 runs 13 residues. Germline V gives CDR1 KGHSH, CDR2 LQKENI.

This chain connects TRBV2 to TRBJ1-2; 7 nucleotides line up with TRBD1. The CDR3 runs to 14 residues. The junction had 6 bases not matched to a gene; V was cut back by 0 bases and J by 8 bases. Germline CDR1 and CDR2: SNHLY and FYNNEI. The CDR3 nucleotides read TGTGCCAGCAGTGAAGCGCAGGGGGACTTGGGCTACACCTTC. Translated: CASSEAQGDLGYTF.

The chain's CDR3 is CASSLSSGGDNEQFF. CDR3 nucleotide sequence: TGTGCCAGTAGCCTATCTAGCGGGGGGGACAATGAGCAGTTCTTC. The chain uses TRBV19 and TRBJ2-1, with 12 bases that match TRBD2. The CDR3 consists of 15 residues. Trimming cost V 6 bases and J 5 bases; bases outside gene matches: 5. The V gene's germline CDR1 is LNHDA and CDR2 SQIVND (reference sequence).

The sample holds a few counts of this clone. The genes are TRBV7-6 and TRBJ1-5; possible D gene TRBD1, 5 bases. V dropped 0 bases and J dropped 4 bases, with 10 bases sitting between them. CDR1 is SGHVS, CDR2 FNYEAQ, per germline. This CDR3 is 15 amino acids long. The CDR3 region is CASSLAGQRNQPQHF. The CDR3 nucleotides are TGTGCCAGCAGCTTAGCGGGGCAGAGGAATCAGCCCCAGCATTTT.

This sequence joins TRBV6-6 and TRBJ1-5; D is undetermined. The V gene's germline CDR1 is MNHNY and CDR2 SVGAGI (reference sequence). CDR3 length equals 13 residues. V shed 1 base and J shed 5 bases, with 6 bases lying between them. Written as DNA, the CDR3 is TGTGCCAGCAGTTACTTACTCCATCAGCCCCAGCATTTT. It translates to CASSYLLHQPQHF.

This clone was picked up one time. The chain uses TRBV5-6 and TRBJ1-3, with D possibly matching TRBD1 (5 bases). There are 15 residues in the CDR3. V was clipped by 0 bases and J by 0 bases, with 7 bases between them. From germline, CDR1 is SGHDT and CDR2 YYEEEE. The CDR3 loop is CASSLARGSGNTIYF. Here the CDR3 DNA reads TGTGCCAGCAGCTTGGCTAGGGGCTCTGGAAACACCATATATTTT.

The CDR3 DNA follows: TGTGCCAGCAGCGCCGGGGGGGCGAACACTGAAGCTTTCTTT. As protein: CASSAGGANTEAFF. J is TRBJ1-1 and V is TRBV6-1, with a tentative D call TRBD1 (6 bases). The V end was cut by 6 bases, the J end by 1 base, with 12 bases between. The CDR3 has 14 amino acids. Germline-derived CDR1 and CDR2 are MNHNS and SASEGT.

V is TRBV5-1 and J is TRBJ2-7; D call uncertain. CDR1 SGHRS and CDR2 YFSETQ come from the germline V gene. Between the trimmed V and J ends, which lost 0 bases and 3 bases, there was a span of 10 bases. The CDR3 spans 14 residues. The CDR3 nucleotides are TGCGCCAGCAGCTTGGGGGCAGGCCGCTACGAGCAGTACTTC. Protein sequence: CASSLGAGRYEQYF.

This sequence joins TRBV2 and TRBJ1-4; D gene ambiguous. Germline V gene sequence: CDR1 SNHLY, CDR2 FYNNEI. The CDR3 runs to 14 residues. V was shortened by 4 bases and J by 4 bases, with 10 bases between the two germline ends. CDR3 residues: CASSAGQSNEKLFF. The CDR3 DNA reads TGTGCCAGCAGTGCGGGTCAGAGTAATGAAAAACTGTTTTTT.

The V call is TRBV29-1, the J call TRBJ1-2; D unresolved. Germline CDR1 and CDR2: SQVTM and ANQGSEA. The CDR3 sequence is 10 residues long. V dropped 3 bases and J dropped 4 bases, with 3 bases sitting between them. The CDR3 coding sequence is TGCAGCGTTGACAGCTATGGCTACACCTTC. This translates into CSVDSYGYTF.

This clone was counted a single time. The rearrangement joins TRBV6-6 to TRBJ2-7; 7 bases map to TRBD1. Germline CDR1 MNHNY, CDR2 SVGAGI (reference sequence). V gave up 1 base and J gave up 6 bases; unmatched junction bases: 3. The CDR3 totals 13 residues. The CDR3 sequence: CASSYFRGLEQYF. The CDR3 nucleotides read TGTGCCAGCAGTTACTTTAGGGGGCTCGAGCAGTACTTC.

This chain links TRBV4-3 with TRBJ1-1; tentative D call: TRBD1 (5 bases). Trimming took 1 base from V and 4 from J, leaving 10 bases between them. Per germline, CDR1 LGHNA and CDR2 YSLEER. The CDR3 has 14 residues. Here the CDR3 reads CASSQVGGTTEAFF. CDR3 nucleotide sequence: TGCGCCAGCAGCCAAGTCGGGGGAACCACTGAAGCTTTCTTT.

The chain employs TRBV2 and TRBJ1-2; D gene ambiguous. V was cut by 8 bases and J by 3 bases, with 13 bases left in between. The CDR3 has 13 residues. The germline V gene has CDR1 SNHLY and CDR2 FYNNEI. The DNA for the CDR3 is TGTGCCAGCGTCCCGGGAGGCGACTATGGCTACACCTTC. Its translation: CASVPGGDYGYTF.

The rearrangement joins TRBV19 to TRBJ1-4; TRBD1 agrees at 9 bases. The CDR3 runs to 14 residues. CDR1 and CDR2 from the germline V gene are LNHDA and SQIVND (reference sequence). Trimming took 5 bases from V and 5 from J; bases not matched to a gene: 3. The chain's CDR3 is CASSEQGANEKLFF. CDR3 DNA sequence: TGTGCCAGTAGTGAACAGGGGGCCAATGAAAAACTGTTTTTT.

The genes are TRBV5-1 and TRBJ2-7; TRBD1 aligns across 7 bases. Judging by the DNA end, TRBJ2-5 fits better; the J call may be wrong. Germline-derived CDR1 and CDR2 are SGHRS and YFSETQ. CDR3 length: 15 residues. As DNA, the CDR3 is TGCGCCAGCAGCTTCGGCAGGGGGTACCAAGAGACCCAGTACTTC. It specifies CASSFGRGYQETQYF.

The chain employs TRBV2 and TRBJ1-5; D unresolved. V lost 8 bases and J 3 bases, leaving 17 bases between the germline ends. The CDR3 has 15 residues. Germline CDR1 SNHLY, CDR2 FYNNEI. The CDR3 DNA sequence: TGTGCCAGCCTTGGGGAGGGCGAGGACAATCAGCCCCAGCATTTT. Amino acids: CASLGEGEDNQPQHF.

The CDR3 sequence: CASSRWTSLGDTQYF. In DNA form, the CDR3 reads TGTGCCAGCAGTCGATGGACTAGTTTAGGAGATACGCAGTATTTT. The chain carries TRBV6-5 and TRBJ2-3; 7 bases map to TRBD2. Per the germline V gene, CDR1 is MNHEY and CDR2 is SVGAGI. The CDR3 covers 15 residues. Trimming took 5 bases from V and 5 from J; bases not matched to a gene: 10.

This rearrangement joins TRBV10-2 to TRBJ2-3; D is ambiguous. CDR1 is WSHSY, CDR2 SAAADI, per germline. V lost 6 bases and J lost 0, with 10 bases in between. The CDR3 length is 14 residues. In DNA form, the CDR3 reads TGCGCCAGCAGGACTCCTACTAGCACAGATACGCAGTATTTT. Residues: CASRTPTSTDTQYF.

The V gene is TRBV18, the J gene TRBJ2-5; tentative D call: TRBD1 (5 bases). Germline V lookup: CDR1 KGHSH, CDR2 LQKENI. CDR3 size: 14 residues. The V end lost 0 bases, the J end lost 4 bases, and 9 bases lay between the germline ends. Here the CDR3 DNA reads TGTGCCAGCTCACCACCGGGGCAACGAGAGACCCAGTACTTC. Its translation: CASSPPGQRETQYF.

The rearrangement uses TRBV7-6 and TRBJ2-1, with TRBD1 identical over 8 bases. CDR1 and CDR2 (germline): SGHVS, FNYEAQ. J lost 10 bases, V lost 5 bases, and 10 bases had no gene match. This CDR3 is built from 14 residues. The CDR3 DNA reads as TGTGCCAGCAGCCGGACAGGGTGGGGACGAGAGCAGTTCTTC. Translated: CASSRTGWGREQFF.

This clone came up a few times. This chain uses TRBV5-6 with TRBJ1-4, with 8 positions matching TRBD1. V was pared by 3 bases and J by 8 bases, with 9 bases of the junction left unmatched. Germline lookup yields CDR1 SGHDT and CDR2 YYEEEE. The CDR3 is made up of 15 amino acids. The chain's CDR3 is CASSSQGARPEKLFF. The DNA for the CDR3 is TGTGCCAGCAGCTCTCAGGGGGCGCGTCCGGAAAAACTGTTTTTT.

The V and J genes are TRBV5-4 and TRBJ2-7; TRBD2 matches 9 bases. The ends lost 0 bases at V and 0 bases at J; junction bases unmatched: 7. CDR1 is SGHNT, CDR2 YYREEE, per germline (reference sequence). The CDR3 sequence is 17 residues long. The CDR3 protein is CASSLGVRGGASYEQYF. CDR3 coding DNA: TGTGCCAGCAGCTTGGGAGTCCGCGGGGGGGCCTCCTACGAGCAGTACTTC. The whole variable domain, remainder taken from reference TRBV5-4 and TRBJ2-7, is ETGVTQSPTHLIKTRGQQVTLRCSSQSGHNTVSWYQQALGQGPQFIFQYYREEENGRGNFPPRFSGLQFPNYSSELNVNALELDDSALYLCASSLGVRGGASYEQYFGPGTRLTVT.

Points on this clone: Mismatch with germline at one junction end may stem from a read error. The chain employs TRBV7-9 and TRBJ2-7; 7 bases match TRBD1. CDR3 size: 15 residues. Per the germline V gene, CDR1 is SEHNR and CDR2 is FQNEAQ (reference sequence). Written as DNA, the CDR3 is TGTTCCAGCGCTACCACGGGACAGAGGGACTACGAGCAGTACTTC. This gives the protein CSSATTGQRDYEQYF. Using reference TRBV7-9 and TRBJ2-7 for the parts outside the CDR3, the full variable domain is DTGVSQNPRHKITKRGQNVTFRCDPISEHNRLYWYRQTLGQGPEFLTYFQNEAQLEKSRLLSDRFSAERPKGSFSTLEIQRTEQGDSAMYLCSSATTGQRDYEQYFGPGTRLTVT.

The rearrangement links TRBV2 to TRBJ2-5; 7 nucleotides match TRBD2. V lost 2 bases, J lost 2 bases, and 8 bases stayed unmatched. The CDR3 has 16 residues. Germline V gene data show CDR1 as SNHLY and CDR2 as FYNNEI. CDR3 DNA sequence: TGTGCCAGCAGTGAAACCCTAGCGGTGACACAAGAGACCCAGTACTTC. Translation gives CASSETLAVTQETQYF.

The CDR3 region is CASSFQQAPGNSPLHF. The CDR3 region has the DNA TGCGCCAGCAGCTTTCAACAGGCCCCGGGTAATTCACCCCTCCACTTT. The gene calls are TRBV5-1 and TRBJ1-6, with D possibly being TRBD1 (5 bases). CDR3 length equals 16 residues. Germline CDR1 and CDR2: SGHRS and YFSETQ. V lost 2 bases and J 6 bases, leaving 15 bases between the germline ends.

The chain couples TRBV7-3 to TRBJ2-1, with 11 positions matching TRBD2. The CDR3 is made up of 16 amino acids. The V gene end was trimmed by 5 bases and the J gene end by 3 bases; junction bases not matched to a gene: 6. The V gene's germline CDR1 is SGHTA and CDR2 FQGTGA. CDR3 sequence: CASSPMGLADYNEQFF. CDR3 in DNA: TGTGCCAGCAGCCCCATGGGACTAGCGGACTACAATGAGCAGTTCTTC.

This clone came up once. The gene calls are TRBV5-1 and TRBJ1-1; 9 bases are shared with TRBD1. J was trimmed by 1 base and V by 7 bases; bases with no gene match: 5. Per the germline V gene, CDR1 is SGHRS and CDR2 is YFSETQ. CDR3 length: 14 residues. The CDR3 region is CASFSGQGNTEAFF. The CDR3 DNA sequence: TGCGCCAGCTTCTCGGGACAGGGGAACACTGAAGCTTTCTTT.

The chain has TRBV7-2 and TRBJ2-3; weak D call: TRBD1 (5 bases). Germline V lookup: CDR1 SGHTA, CDR2 FQGNSA. V was shortened by 1 base and J by 2 bases, with 7 bases between the two germline ends. The CDR3 sequence is 14 residues long. Written as DNA, the CDR3 is TGTGCCAGCAGCTTAGACAGGAACACAGATACGCAGTATTTT. Amino acids: CASSLDRNTDTQYF.

The gene calls are TRBV5-1 and TRBJ1-2, with D perhaps TRBD1 (5 bases). The CDR3 contains 14 residues. Between the trimmed V and J ends, which lost 4 bases and 3 bases, there was a span of 13 bases. Germline V gene data show CDR1 as SGHRS and CDR2 as YFSETQ. Here the CDR3 reads CASSTSGGDYGYTF. Written as DNA, the CDR3 is TGCGCCAGCAGCACGTCCGGAGGGGACTATGGCTACACCTTC.

This clone was found a few times. This CDR3 reads CASGTGNEKLFF. DNA of the CDR3: TGTGCCAGTGGGACAGGGAATGAAAAACTGTTTTTT. The chain is built from TRBV28 and TRBJ1-4, with TRBD1 matching over 9 bases. Germline CDR1 MDHEN, CDR2 SYDVKM. This CDR3 is 12 amino acids long. V gave up 9 bases and J gave up 5 bases; unmatched junction bases: 1.

The genes are TRBV5-1 and TRBJ2-2; possible D gene TRBD2, 5 bases. Germline V CDR1 and CDR2: SGHRS, YFSETQ. The V end lost 0 bases, the J end lost 4 bases, and 10 bases lay between the germline ends. The CDR3 extends over 15 amino acids. CDR3 residues: CASSLVPGSTGELFF. The CDR3 nucleotides read TGCGCCAGCAGCTTGGTTCCGGGGTCCACCGGGGAGCTGTTTTTT. The whole variable domain, filled in from reference TRBV5-1 and TRBJ2-2, reads KAGVTQTPRYLIKTRGQQVTLSCSPISGHRSVSWYQQTPGQGLQFLFEYFSETQRNKGNFPGRFSGRQFSNSRSEMNVSTLELGDSALYLCASSLVPGSTGELFFGEGSRLTVL.

The gene calls are TRBV5-1 and TRBJ1-2; 8 positions agree with TRBD1. The trim removed 3 bases at V and 2 bases at J, leaving 3 bases unmatched. CDR1 is SGHRS, CDR2 YFSETQ, per germline. The CDR3 has 14 amino acids. Here the CDR3 DNA reads TGCGCCAGCAGCTCGGGACAGGCCAACTATGGCTACACCTTC. The encoded protein is CASSSGQANYGYTF. Supplemented by reference TRBV5-1 and TRBJ1-2, the full variable domain reads KAGVTQTPRYLIKTRGQQVTLSCSPISGHRSVSWYQQTPGQGLQFLFEYFSETQRNKGNFPGRFSGRQFSNSRSEMNVSTLELGDSALYLCASSSGQANYGYTFGSGTRLTVV.